This TCR beta chain was observed in a study of post-analysis software for immune sequencing data. TCR beta libraries were prepared from cDNA with unique molecular identifiers. The yield from around 1 to 10 million T cells was about 500,000 cDNA molecules in total. Each CDR3 protein gets one entry after TCRdb re-called the PCR reads with MiXCR. The table shows hundreds of thousands of distinct CDR3 sequences, with around 64% occurring only once. This clonotype was recorded once. The origin of this receptor is a girl aged 2 to 9 with multiple sclerosis. Sequenced sample: blood.

CDR3 amino acids: CASSPGRGRDEQFF. The CDR3 nucleotides are TGTGCCAGCAGCCCGGGGAGAGGGCGGGATGAGCAGTTCTTC. J is TRBJ2-1 and V is TRBV7-2; TRBD2 might be the D (5 bases). The CDR3 totals 14 residues. V was shortened by 5 bases and J by 8 bases, with 16 bases between the two germline ends. Looked up from germline, CDR1 is SGHTA and CDR2 is FQGNSA.